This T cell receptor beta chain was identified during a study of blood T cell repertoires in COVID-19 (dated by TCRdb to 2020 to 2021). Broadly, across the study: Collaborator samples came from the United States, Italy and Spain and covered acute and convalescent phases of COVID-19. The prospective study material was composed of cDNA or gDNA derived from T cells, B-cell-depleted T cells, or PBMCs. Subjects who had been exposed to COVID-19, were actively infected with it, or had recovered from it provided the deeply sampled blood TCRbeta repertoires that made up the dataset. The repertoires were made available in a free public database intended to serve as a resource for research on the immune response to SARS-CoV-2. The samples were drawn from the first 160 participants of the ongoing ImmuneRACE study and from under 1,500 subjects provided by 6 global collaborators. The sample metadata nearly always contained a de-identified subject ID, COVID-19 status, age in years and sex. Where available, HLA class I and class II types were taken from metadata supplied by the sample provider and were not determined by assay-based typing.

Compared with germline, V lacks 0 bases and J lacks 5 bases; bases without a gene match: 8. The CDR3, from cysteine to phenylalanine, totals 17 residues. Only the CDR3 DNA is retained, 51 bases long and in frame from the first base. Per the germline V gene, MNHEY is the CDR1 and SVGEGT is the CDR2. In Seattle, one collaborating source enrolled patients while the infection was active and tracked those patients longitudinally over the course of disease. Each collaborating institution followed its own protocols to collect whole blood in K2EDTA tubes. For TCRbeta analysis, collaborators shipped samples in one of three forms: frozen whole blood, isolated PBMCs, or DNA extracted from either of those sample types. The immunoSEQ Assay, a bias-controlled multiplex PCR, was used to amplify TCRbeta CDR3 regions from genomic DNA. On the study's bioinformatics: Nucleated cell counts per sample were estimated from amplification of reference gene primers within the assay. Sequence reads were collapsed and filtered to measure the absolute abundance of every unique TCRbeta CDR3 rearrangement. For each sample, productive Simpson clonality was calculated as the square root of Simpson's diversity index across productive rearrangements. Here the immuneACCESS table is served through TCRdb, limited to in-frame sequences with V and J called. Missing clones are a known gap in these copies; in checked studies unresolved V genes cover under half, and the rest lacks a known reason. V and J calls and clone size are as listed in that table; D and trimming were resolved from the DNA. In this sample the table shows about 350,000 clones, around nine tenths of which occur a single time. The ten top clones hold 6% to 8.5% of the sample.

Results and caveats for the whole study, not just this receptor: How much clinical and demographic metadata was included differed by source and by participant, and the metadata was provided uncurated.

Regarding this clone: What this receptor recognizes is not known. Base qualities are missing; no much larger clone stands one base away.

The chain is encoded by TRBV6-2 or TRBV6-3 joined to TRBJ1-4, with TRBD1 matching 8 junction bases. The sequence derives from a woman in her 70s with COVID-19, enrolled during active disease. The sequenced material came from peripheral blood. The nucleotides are TGTGCCAGCAGTTACTCTTTCCGGGACAGGAAGAATGAAAAACTGTTTTTT. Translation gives CASSYSFRDRKNEKLFF.